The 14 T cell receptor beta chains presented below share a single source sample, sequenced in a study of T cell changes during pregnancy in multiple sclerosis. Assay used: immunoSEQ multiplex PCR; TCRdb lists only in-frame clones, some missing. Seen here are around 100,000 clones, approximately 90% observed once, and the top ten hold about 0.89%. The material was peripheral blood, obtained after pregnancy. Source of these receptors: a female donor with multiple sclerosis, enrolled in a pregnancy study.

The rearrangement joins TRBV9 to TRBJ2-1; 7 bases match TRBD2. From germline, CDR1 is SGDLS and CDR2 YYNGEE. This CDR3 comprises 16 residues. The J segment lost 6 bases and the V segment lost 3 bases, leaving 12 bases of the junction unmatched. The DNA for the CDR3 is TGTGCCAGCAGCGATGAGACTAGCCGGATCGGCAATGAGCAGTTCTTC. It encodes CASSDETSRIGNEQFF.

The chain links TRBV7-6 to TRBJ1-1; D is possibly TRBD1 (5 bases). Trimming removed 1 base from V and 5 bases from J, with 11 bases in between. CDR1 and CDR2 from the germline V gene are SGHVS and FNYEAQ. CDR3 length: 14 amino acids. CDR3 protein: CASSLGAGGTEAFF. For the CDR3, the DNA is TGTGCCAGCAGCTTAGGGGCCGGGGGAACTGAAGCTTTCTTT.

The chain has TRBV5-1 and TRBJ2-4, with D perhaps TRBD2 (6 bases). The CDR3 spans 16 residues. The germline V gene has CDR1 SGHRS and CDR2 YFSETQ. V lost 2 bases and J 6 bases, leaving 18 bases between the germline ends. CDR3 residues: CASSFGPPQAGNIQYF. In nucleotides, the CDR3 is TGCGCCAGCAGCTTCGGGCCCCCTCAAGCGGGAAACATTCAGTACTTC.

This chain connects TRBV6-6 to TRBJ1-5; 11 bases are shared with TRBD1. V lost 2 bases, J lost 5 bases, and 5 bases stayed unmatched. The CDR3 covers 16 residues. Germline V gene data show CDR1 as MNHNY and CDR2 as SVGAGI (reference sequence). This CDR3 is CASSYPADRGHQPQHF. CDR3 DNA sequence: TGTGCCAGCAGTTACCCGGCGGACAGGGGGCATCAGCCCCAGCATTTT.

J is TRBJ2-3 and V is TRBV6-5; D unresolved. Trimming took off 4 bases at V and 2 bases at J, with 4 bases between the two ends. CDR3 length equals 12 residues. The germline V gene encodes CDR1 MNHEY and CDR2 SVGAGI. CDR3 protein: CASSSFTDTQYF. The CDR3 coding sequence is TGTGCCAGCAGTTCCTTCACAGATACGCAGTATTTT.

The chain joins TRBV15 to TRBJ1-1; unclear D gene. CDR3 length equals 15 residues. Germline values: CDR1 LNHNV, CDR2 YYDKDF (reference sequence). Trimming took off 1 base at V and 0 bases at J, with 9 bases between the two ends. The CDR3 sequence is CATSRVPGLNTEAFF. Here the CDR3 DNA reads TGTGCCACCAGCAGAGTTCCAGGTTTGAACACTGAAGCTTTCTTT. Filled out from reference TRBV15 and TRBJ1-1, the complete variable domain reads DAMVIQNPRYQVTQFGKPVTLSCSQTLNHNVMYWYQQKSSQAPKLLFHYYDKDFNNEADTPDNFQSRRPNTSFCFLDIRSPGLGDTAMYLCATSRVPGLNTEAFFGQGTRLTVV.

CDR3 region: CASSPSRTPSDEQYF. The CDR3 nucleotides read TGTGCCAGCAGCCCCTCCAGGACTCCCAGCGACGAGCAGTACTTC. The chain has TRBV6-5 and TRBJ2-7; TRBD2 is a possible D gene (5 bases). The CDR3 runs 15 residues. Trimming removed 6 bases from V and 5 bases from J, with 20 bases in between. Germline V CDR1 and CDR2: MNHEY, SVGAGI.

The CDR3 sequence: CASSPGDSWNTEAFF. The CDR3 DNA reads as TGTGCCAGCAGTCCCGGCGACTCATGGAACACTGAAGCTTTCTTT. The chain links TRBV28 to TRBJ1-1; D is unclear. Germline V gene data show CDR1 as MDHEN and CDR2 as SYDVKM. Trimming pared 5 bases from V and 1 base from J, leaving 14 bases between. The CDR3 is 15 residues long. Based on the CDR3 plus reference TRBV28 and TRBJ1-1, the full variable domain is DVKVTQSSRYLVKRTGEKVFLECVQDMDHENMFWYRQDPGLGLRLIYFSYDVKMKEKGDIPEGYSVSREKKERFSLILESASTNQTSMYLCASSPGDSWNTEAFFGQGTRLTVV.

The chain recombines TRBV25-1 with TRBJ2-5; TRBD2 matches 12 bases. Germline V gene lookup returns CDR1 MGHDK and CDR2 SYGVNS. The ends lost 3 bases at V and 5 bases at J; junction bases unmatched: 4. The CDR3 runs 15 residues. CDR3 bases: TGTGCCAGCAGTGAGACTAGCGGGAGCAAGGAGACCCAGTACTTC. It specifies CASSETSGSKETQYF.

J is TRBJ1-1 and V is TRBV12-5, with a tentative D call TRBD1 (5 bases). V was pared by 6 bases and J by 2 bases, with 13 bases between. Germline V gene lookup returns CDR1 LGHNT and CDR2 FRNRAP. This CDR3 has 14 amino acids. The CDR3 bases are TGTGCTAGTGGAAAAGGGGCCGACAACACTGAAGCTTTCTTT. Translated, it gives CASGKGADNTEAFF.

This CDR3 is CATSREGGPYNEQFF. In DNA, the CDR3 is TGTGCCACCAGCAGAGAGGGGGGGCCGTACAATGAGCAGTTCTTC. The V and J genes are TRBV15 and TRBJ2-1; possibly TRBD2 for D (7 bases). Per the germline V gene, CDR1 is LNHNV and CDR2 is YYDKDF (reference sequence). The CDR3 consists of 15 residues. Deletions cut 0 bases from V and 4 bases from J, with 10 bases between. The complete variable domain, with remaining parts taken from reference TRBV15 and TRBJ2-1, reads DAMVIQNPRYQVTQFGKPVTLSCSQTLNHNVMYWYQQKSSQAPKLLFHYYDKDFNNEADTPDNFQSRRPNTSFCFLDIRSPGLGDTAMYLCATSREGGPYNEQFFGPGTRLTVL.

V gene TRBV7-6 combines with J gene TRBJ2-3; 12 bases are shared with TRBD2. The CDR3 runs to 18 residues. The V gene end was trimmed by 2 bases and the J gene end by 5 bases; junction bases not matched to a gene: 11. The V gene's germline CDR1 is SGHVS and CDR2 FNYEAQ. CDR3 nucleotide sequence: TGTGCCAGCAGCTTAAAAGTTCCGGGACTAGCGGGTTTAGATACGCAGTATTTT. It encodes CASSLKVPGLAGLDTQYF. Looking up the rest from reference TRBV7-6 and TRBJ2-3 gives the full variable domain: GAGVSQSPRYKVTKRGQDVALRCDPISGHVSLYWYRQALGQGPEFLTYFNYEAQQDKSGLPNDRFSAERPEGSISTLTIQRTEQRDSAMYRCASSLKVPGLAGLDTQYFGPGTRLTVL.

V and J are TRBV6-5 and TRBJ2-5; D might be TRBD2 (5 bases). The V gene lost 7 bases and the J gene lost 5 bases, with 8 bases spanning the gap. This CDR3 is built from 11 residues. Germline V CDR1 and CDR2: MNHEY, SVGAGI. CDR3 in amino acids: CASIRGETQYF. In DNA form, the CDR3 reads TGTGCCAGCATTAGAGGGGAGACCCAGTACTTC.

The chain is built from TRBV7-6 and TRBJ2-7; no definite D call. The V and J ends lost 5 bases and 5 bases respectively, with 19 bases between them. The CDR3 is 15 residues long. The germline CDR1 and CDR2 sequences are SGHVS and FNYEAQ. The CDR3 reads CASSPLPVLLDEQYF. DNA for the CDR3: TGTGCCAGCAGCCCTCTTCCCGTCCTGCTAGACGAGCAGTACTTC.